Below, 14 T cell receptor beta chains from the same sample are listed, as sequenced in a study of breast tumors, draining lymph nodes, adjacent tissues. Axillary draining lymph nodes of breast cancer patients supplied the node samples. TCRdb itself ran the multiplex PCR reads through MiXCR, one entry per CDR3 protein. The sample includes about 94,000 distinct CDR3 sequences, 25% to 35% of them seen just once. The specimen sequenced was axillary lymph node tissue. The receptor source for this set is a female donor with breast cancer. Some clones in this sample may be carry-over from other donors' samples.

Many counts were recorded for this clonotype. V usage is TRBV5-5 and J usage is TRBJ2-4, with D maybe TRBD1 (5 bases). The CDR3 covers 11 residues. V lost 7 bases and J lost 6, with 8 bases in between. Germline values: CDR1 SGHKS, CDR2 YYEKEE (reference sequence). The CDR3 region is CASSQGNIQYF. Here the CDR3 DNA reads TGTGCCAGCTCCCAGGGAAACATTCAGTACTTC.

This clonotype has only a few counts. This may stem from a read error, because a much larger clone lies one nucleotide away. The rearrangement joins TRBV19 to TRBJ2-1, with 14 bases fitting TRBD2. Looked up from germline, CDR1 is LNHDA and CDR2 is SQIVND (reference sequence). CDR3 length: 17 residues. This CDR3 is CASSMTSGRDSYNEQSF. In DNA, the CDR3 is TGTGCCAGTAGTATGACTAGCGGGAGGGACTCCTACAATGAGCAGTCCTTC. Looking up the rest from reference TRBV19 and TRBJ2-1 gives the full variable domain: DGGITQSPKYLFRKEGQNVTLSCEQNLNHDAMYWYRQDPGQGLRLIYYSQIVNDFQKGDIAEGYSVSREKKESFPLTVTSAQKNPTAFYLCASSMTSGRDSYNEQSFGPGTRLTVL.

This chain links TRBV14 with TRBJ2-7; the match to TRBD2 covers 8 bases. CDR1 is SGHDN, CDR2 FVKESK, per germline. V was clipped by 7 bases and J by 3 bases; unmatched bases: 11. The CDR3 totals 15 residues. For the CDR3, the DNA is TGTGCCAGCAACCTGTGGTTAGCGGGAATCTACGAGCAGTACTTC. This translates into CASNLWLAGIYEQYF.

Ten or more counts support this clonotype. CDR3 amino acids: CASSERLAGAADTQYF. DNA of the CDR3: TGTGCCAGCAGCGAGAGACTAGCGGGAGCCGCAGATACGCAGTATTTT. The rearrangement joins TRBV9 to TRBJ2-3, with TRBD2 matching 12 bases. This CDR3 is 16 amino acids long. Germline assignment: CDR1 SGDLS and CDR2 YYNGEE. V gave up 3 bases and J gave up 4 bases; unmatched junction bases: 6.

This clonotype showed up many times. This chain uses TRBV4-2 with TRBJ1-4, with 9 positions matching TRBD1. With V trimmed by 0 bases and J by 5 bases, 7 bases remained unmatched. The CDR3 is 17 residues long. Per germline, CDR1 LGHNA and CDR2 YNFKEQ. The CDR3, as DNA: TGTGCCAGCAGCCAAGAGGGGGGGACAGGGATGAATGAAAAACTGTTTTTT. This translates into CASSQEGGTGMNEKLFF.

This clonotype was seen repeatedly, ten times or more. The chain uses TRBV20-1 and TRBJ2-1, with 10 bases matching TRBD2. The CDR3 extends over 17 amino acids. With V trimmed by 3 bases and J by 4 bases, 12 bases remained unmatched. CDR1 DFQATT and CDR2 SNEGSKA come from the germline V gene (reference sequence). CDR3 DNA: TGCAGTGCTAGGACCGGGACTAGCGCCTCCCCGTACAATGAGCAGTTCTTC. Its translation: CSARTGTSASPYNEQFF.

This clonotype was observed many times. The rearrangement links TRBV4-3 to TRBJ2-3; tentative D call: TRBD2 (6 bases). This CDR3 is built from 15 residues. Germline CDR1 LGHNA, CDR2 YSLEER. Deletions cut 0 bases from V and 5 bases from J, with 12 bases between. DNA for the CDR3: TGCGCCAGCAGCCAAGATAACGGGAGTGGAGATACGCAGTATTTT. Its protein product is CASSQDNGSGDTQYF.

Notes on this clonotype: It may be a read error: a sequence one base away is much more abundant. J is TRBJ2-2 and V is TRBV5-1; unclear D gene. CDR1 is SGHRS and CDR2 is YFSETQ in the germline V gene. Deletions cut 1 base from V and 6 bases from J, with 16 bases between. This CDR3 is built from 16 residues. As DNA, the CDR3 is TGCGCCAGCAGCTTGAGCGCCCGGGCGAGCGCCGGGGAGCTGTTTTTT. This codes for CASSLSARASAGELFF.

Concerning this clonotype: This may be a read error, as it is one base from a much larger clone. The chain employs TRBV9 and TRBJ2-7; D may be TRBD1 (6 bases). The CDR3 contains 14 residues. Per germline, CDR1 SGDLS and CDR2 YYNGEE. With 4 bases removed from V and 10 bases from J, the gap between germline ends came to 21 bases. The CDR3 region is CASSPRDNLGVQYF. The CDR3 nucleotides are TGTGCCAGCAGCCCCCGGGACAATCTGGGCGTTCAGTACTTC. The whole variable domain, filled in from reference TRBV9 and TRBJ2-7, reads DSGVTQTPKHLITATGQRVTLRCSPRSGDLSVYWYQQSLDQGLQFLIQYYNGEERAKGNILERFSAQQFPDLHSELNLSSLELGDSALYFCASSPRDNLGVQYFGPGTRLTVT.

This clonotype was observed many times. The chain recombines TRBV20-1 with TRBJ2-7; D possibly uses TRBD1 or TRBD2 (7 bases each). The CDR3 loop spans 13 amino acids. CDR1 and CDR2 from the germline V gene are DFQATT and SNEGSKA (reference sequence). Trimming left V 5 bases short and J 7 bases short, with 18 bases between. CDR3 amino acids: CSASRQGGGEQYF. The CDR3 DNA reads TGCAGTGCTTCACGACAGGGAGGGGGGGAGCAGTACTTC.

This clonotype was seen a handful of times. The chain recombines TRBV11-2 with TRBJ2-1; 11 nucleotides align to TRBD2. V shed 5 bases, J shed 7 bases, and the junction held 7 bases outside the gene matches. The CDR3 is 15 residues long. Germline loops: CDR1 SGHAT, CDR2 FQNNGV. The CDR3 coding sequence is TGTGCCAGCAGCCGGACTAGCGGGCAAGGGAATGAGCAGTTCTTC. Its translation is CASSRTSGQGNEQFF.

At least ten counts were recorded for this clonotype. V is TRBV5-6 and J is TRBJ2-3, with D tentatively TRBD1 (5 bases). With 6 bases removed from V and 4 bases from J, the gap between germline ends came to 21 bases. CDR1 is SGHDT and CDR2 is YYEEEE in the germline V gene. CDR3 length: 16 amino acids. The CDR3 coding sequence is TGTGCCAGCACCCTAGGGGTGACTGGAGTTGCAGATACGCAGTATTTT. Translation gives CASTLGVTGVADTQYF.

This clonotype has at least ten counts. A single base separates this from a much larger clone, so it may be a read error. The V and J genes are TRBV20-1 and TRBJ2-7, with 8 bases lining up with TRBD1. Germline V gives CDR1 DFQATT, CDR2 SNEGSKA (reference sequence). V shed 8 bases, J shed 6 bases, and the junction held 15 bases outside the gene matches. The CDR3 length is 14 residues. As DNA, the CDR3 is TGCAGTCAACGTCCCCGGGACAGGACCTCCGAGCAGTACTTC. Its translation: CSQRPRDRTSEQYF.

Ten or more counts support this clonotype. The genes are TRBV7-8 and TRBJ2-2; the D is unclear. The V end was cut by 1 base, the J end by 1 base, with 7 bases between. CDR3 length: 15 amino acids. Germline CDR1 reads SGHVS; CDR2 reads FQNEAQ. CDR3 in amino acids: CASSLVSGNTGELFF. The CDR3 nucleotides read TGTGCCAGCAGCTTAGTTTCAGGGAACACCGGGGAGCTGTTTTTT.